This passage covers 27 T cell receptor beta chains from one sample sequenced in a study of STAT5B mutations in CD4+ large granular lymphocyte leukemia. Sequenced by immunoSEQ multiplex PCR; TCRdb stores in-frame clones only, minus some. The repertoire consists of about 29,000 clones, with more than 60% occurring once and the leading ten covering about 6.2%. Specimen: CD4+ T cells from blood buffy coats. These receptors were obtained from a human donor in good health.

The rearrangement joins TRBV19 to TRBJ2-6; the D is unclear. Trimming took off 4 bases at V and 0 bases at J, with 13 bases between the two ends. Germline assignment: CDR1 LNHDA and CDR2 SQIVND (reference sequence). CDR3 length equals 17 residues. Written as DNA, the CDR3 is TGTGCCAGTAGTACCTCAAGGACGGTCTCTGGGGCCAACGTCCTGACTTTC. It is translated as CASSTSRTVSGANVLTF. The complete variable domain, with remaining parts taken from reference TRBV19 and TRBJ2-6, reads DGGITQSPKYLFRKEGQNVTLSCEQNLNHDAMYWYRQDPGQGLRLIYYSQIVNDFQKGDIAEGYSVSREKKESFPLTVTSAQKNPTAFYLCASSTSRTVSGANVLTFGAGSRLTVL.

V usage is TRBV5-5 and J usage is TRBJ1-2; no definite D call. The CDR3 is 12 amino acids. Trimming took off 4 bases at V and 4 bases at J, with 8 bases between the two ends. CDR1 is SGHKS, CDR2 YYEKEE, per germline (reference sequence). The CDR3 nucleotides read TGTGCCAGCAGCGATGGACCCTATGGCTACACCTTC. Residues: CASSDGPYGYTF.

The V call is TRBV10-1, the J call TRBJ2-4; D might be TRBD1 or TRBD2, each matching 5 bases. CDR1 and CDR2 (germline): WNHNN, SYGVQD (reference sequence). The germline V and J ends were trimmed by 8 bases and 7 bases, with 15 bases remaining between them. This CDR3 has 13 residues. This chain's CDR3 is CASGDGALNIQYF. CDR3 in DNA: TGCGCCAGCGGGGACGGGGCTCTCAACATTCAGTACTTC.

V is TRBV2 and J is TRBJ2-7, with D uncertain. The CDR3 totals 11 residues. Germline V lookup: CDR1 SNHLY, CDR2 FYNNEI. Trimming took 10 bases from V and 0 from J, leaving 7 bases between them. CDR3 sequence: CANHNSYEQYF. The DNA for the CDR3 is TGTGCCAACCACAACTCCTACGAGCAGTACTTC.

CDR3 DNA sequence: TGTGCCAGCAGCCCATGGGGGGGGTCGAACACTGAAGCTTTCTTT. It specifies CASSPWGGSNTEAFF. This chain links TRBV7-2 with TRBJ1-1; D might be TRBD1 (5 bases). CDR3 size: 15 residues. Germline CDR1 and CDR2: SGHTA and FQGNSA. V was cut by 5 bases and J by 1 base, with 14 bases left in between.

The chain uses TRBV7-2 and TRBJ2-7; TRBD2 matches at 8 bases. V gave up 4 bases and J gave up 2 bases; unmatched junction bases: 4. The CDR3 spans 14 residues. Germline assignment: CDR1 SGHTA and CDR2 FQGNSA. CDR3 DNA: TGTGCCAGCAGCTCCTCGGGGGGGCCCTACGAGCAGTACGTC. Its translation is CASSSSGGPYEQYV.

V and J are TRBV19 and TRBJ2-7; the match to TRBD1 covers 8 bases. The CDR3 spans 14 residues. The V segment lost 5 bases and the J segment 4 bases; nucleotides outside the gene matches: 7. The germline gives CDR1 LNHDA, CDR2 SQIVND (reference sequence). CDR3 nucleotides: TGTGCCAGTAGTTCAGGGGGCGGAAGTTACGAGCAGTACGTC. It specifies CASSSGGGSYEQYV.

This clone occurred once. V is TRBV18 and J is TRBJ2-1; 10 bases match TRBD2. Germline-derived CDR1 and CDR2 are KGHSH and LQKENI. With V trimmed by 8 bases and J by 4 bases, 5 bases remained unmatched. The CDR3 runs to 14 residues. The CDR3 nucleotides read TGTGCCAGCACAAGCGGGGGGGCGTACAATGAGCAGTTCTTC. This encodes CASTSGGAYNEQFF.

The chain carries TRBV2 and TRBJ1-4; unclear D gene. The CDR3 runs to 14 residues. The germline V gene encodes CDR1 SNHLY and CDR2 FYNNEI. V lost 7 bases to trimming and J lost 3 bases, with 12 bases between them. The CDR3 DNA follows: TGTGCCAGCACCAGCAGGATGGCTAATGAAAAACTGTTTTTT. Residues: CASTSRMANEKLFF.

This clone was seen just once. Here the CDR3 reads CASGTGRSGNTIYF. In DNA, the CDR3 is TGTGCCAGCGGGACAGGCCGCTCTGGAAACACCATATATTTT. This chain joins TRBV28 and TRBJ1-3; the match to TRBD1 covers 8 bases. V lost 8 bases to trimming and J lost 0 bases; unmatched junction nucleotides: 3. This CDR3 contains 14 residues. Per germline, CDR1 MDHEN and CDR2 SYDVKM.

The V call is TRBV4-1, the J call TRBJ2-3; D gene ambiguous. CDR3 length equals 12 residues. Germline V lookup: CDR1 MGHRA, CDR2 YSYEKL. Trimming took off 6 bases at V and 3 bases at J, with 7 bases between the two ends. The DNA for the CDR3 is TGCGCCAGCAGTTCTATGACAGATACGCAGTATTTT. Translation: CASSSMTDTQYF.

The gene calls are TRBV27 and TRBJ1-4; D is unclear. Looked up from germline, CDR1 is MNHEY and CDR2 is SMNVEV (reference sequence). V was pared by 5 bases and J by 8 bases, with 15 bases between. CDR3 length: 14 amino acids. The CDR3 DNA is TGTGCCAGCAGTCTCGCGGCAGGCCGGGAAAAACTGTTTTTT. Translated: CASSLAAGREKLFF.

This clone has more than one count but fewer than ten. The chain combines TRBV19 with TRBJ1-2; D uncertain. CDR3 length: 12 amino acids. Germline lookup yields CDR1 LNHDA and CDR2 SQIVND (reference sequence). Trimming removed 9 bases from V and 1 base from J, with 9 bases in between. The CDR3 loop is CASSADNYGYTF. The DNA of the CDR3 is TGTGCCAGCTCCGCGGATAACTATGGCTACACCTTC. The full variable domain, completed using reference TRBV19 and TRBJ1-2, is DGGITQSPKYLFRKEGQNVTLSCEQNLNHDAMYWYRQDPGQGLRLIYYSQIVNDFQKGDIAEGYSVSREKKESFPLTVTSAQKNPTAFYLCASSADNYGYTFGSGTRLTVV.

This clone was seen a single time. This sequence joins TRBV19 and TRBJ2-1; 10 bases align to TRBD2. This CDR3 has 15 amino acids. The J segment lost 9 bases and the V segment lost 3 bases, leaving 8 bases of the junction unmatched. Germline values: CDR1 LNHDA, CDR2 SQIVND (reference sequence). The CDR3 bases are TGTGCCAGTAGTATGGGGCTAGCGGGGGCGGGTGAGCAGTTCTTC. Its translation is CASSMGLAGAGEQFF.

This clone showed up just once. The genes are TRBV19 and TRBJ2-1; D is possibly TRBD1 or TRBD2 (6 bases each). From germline, CDR1 is LNHDA and CDR2 SQIVND (reference sequence). The V end was cut by 5 bases, the J end by 4 bases, with 21 bases between. The CDR3 runs 17 residues. The CDR3 loop is CASSGDLWRGAYNEQFF. The DNA of the CDR3 is TGTGCCAGTAGTGGGGATCTCTGGAGGGGGGCGTACAATGAGCAGTTCTTC.

CDR3 in DNA: TGTGCCAGTAGGGCCCGGGGGACCAGGGGAGGGAACACTGAAGCTTTCTTT. Amino acids: CASRARGTRGGNTEAFF. The genes are TRBV19 and TRBJ1-1; TRBD1 is a possible D gene (6 bases). Trimming removed 6 bases from V and 1 base from J, with 21 bases in between. The CDR3 totals 17 residues. CDR1 and CDR2 (germline): LNHDA, SQIVND (reference sequence).

V usage is TRBV19 and J usage is TRBJ1-2, with a tentative D call TRBD1 (6 bases). V was pared by 7 bases and J by 3 bases, with 15 bases between. The CDR3 totals 14 residues. CDR1 is LNHDA and CDR2 is SQIVND in the germline V gene (reference sequence). CDR3 sequence (DNA): TGTGCCAGTACCCCGACAGGAGGGTACTATGGCTACACCTTC. Translation: CASTPTGGYYGYTF.

This clone was detected once. The rearrangement links TRBV28 to TRBJ1-2; D gene ambiguous. This CDR3 spans 13 amino acids. V was shortened by 7 bases and J by 0 bases, with 9 bases between the two germline ends. Germline V gives CDR1 MDHEN, CDR2 SYDVKM. The CDR3 protein is CASTTSANYGYTF. CDR3 DNA sequence: TGTGCCAGCACCACCTCAGCTAACTATGGCTACACCTTC.

The rearrangement joins TRBV7-9 to TRBJ2-1, with 7 bases matching TRBD2. With V trimmed by 4 bases and J by 6 bases, 0 bases remained unmatched. The CDR3 loop spans 12 amino acids. Per germline, CDR1 SEHNR and CDR2 FQNEAQ (reference sequence). The CDR3 sequence: CASSWGGNEQFF. In DNA, the CDR3 is TGTGCCAGCAGCTGGGGGGGCAATGAGCAGTTCTTC. Combining the CDR3 with reference TRBV7-9 and TRBJ2-1 gives the whole variable domain DTGVSQNPRHKITKRGQNVTFRCDPISEHNRLYWYRQTLGQGPEFLTYFQNEAQLEKSRLLSDRFSAERPKGSFSTLEIQRTEQGDSAMYLCASSWGGNEQFFGPGTRLTVL.

This chain joins TRBV5-4 and TRBJ1-1; no firm D call. This CDR3 spans 13 amino acids. In germline, CDR1 is SGHNT, CDR2 YYREEE (reference sequence). The V gene lost 0 bases and the J gene lost 0 bases, with 3 bases spanning the gap. The CDR3 loop reads CASSLDVNTEAFF. As DNA, the CDR3 is TGTGCCAGCAGCTTGGACGTGAACACTGAAGCTTTCTTT. The whole variable domain, filled in from reference TRBV5-4 and TRBJ1-1, reads ETGVTQSPTHLIKTRGQQVTLRCSSQSGHNTVSWYQQALGQGPQFIFQYYREEENGRGNFPPRFSGLQFPNYSSELNVNALELDDSALYLCASSLDVNTEAFFGQGTRLTVV.

This clone was seen only once. CDR3 loop: CASRTTPSNEQFF. The CDR3 coding sequence is TGCGCCAGCAGGACTACCCCCTCCAATGAGCAGTTCTTC. V usage is TRBV23-1 and J usage is TRBJ2-1, with D maybe TRBD2 (5 bases). TRBV23-1 is placed among ORFs of uncertain function. V was shortened by 6 bases and J by 6 bases, with 12 bases between the two germline ends. There are 13 residues in the CDR3.

This chain links TRBV6-4 with TRBJ2-1; TRBD2 might be the D (6 bases). Germline values: CDR1 MRHNA, CDR2 SNTAGT. Trimming shortened V by 2 bases and J by 5 bases, and 16 bases separated the two germline ends. The CDR3 is 16 residues long. CDR3 nucleotides: TGTGCCAGCAGTGACCTCTCGCGGGGCGCGCACAATGAGCAGTTCTTC. It encodes CASSDLSRGAHNEQFF.

V and J are TRBV6-1 and TRBJ1-1, with a tentative D call TRBD1 (6 bases). Germline CDR1 is MNHNS and CDR2 is SASEGT. The CDR3 consists of 14 residues. V was clipped by 4 bases and J by 8 bases, with 17 bases between them. CDR3 sequence: CASSATGTQKEAFF. The DNA for the CDR3 is TGTGCCAGCAGTGCAACCGGGACACAAAAAGAAGCTTTCTTT.

In this sample, this clone turned up a few times. This chain joins TRBV7-9 and TRBJ2-7; D gene uncertain. The germline V gene has CDR1 SEHNR and CDR2 FQNEAQ (reference sequence). The CDR3 is 14 amino acids. The V and J ends lost 1 base and 2 bases respectively, with 9 bases between them. As DNA, the CDR3 is TGTGCCAGCAGCTTAGATGCAGCCACCTACGAGCAGTACGTC. This gives the protein CASSLDAATYEQYV.

The chain recombines TRBV19 with TRBJ1-1, with 8 positions matching TRBD1. CDR1 and CDR2 (germline): LNHDA, SQIVND (reference sequence). CDR3 length equals 17 residues. V was pared by 4 bases and J by 8 bases, with 18 bases of the junction left unmatched. DNA for the CDR3: TGTGCCAGTAGTAAGCCCACGCGACAGGGGAATCCGCCCGAAGCTTTCTTT. Residues: CASSKPTRQGNPPEAFF.

The chain recombines TRBV19 with TRBJ1-5; 9 bases map to TRBD1. This CDR3 has 12 residues. The junction had 7 bases not matched to a gene; V was cut back by 6 bases and J by 13 bases. CDR1 is LNHDA, CDR2 SQIVND, per germline (reference sequence). In nucleotides, the CDR3 is TGTGCCAGTAGCGGACAGGGGTTGACTCAGCATTTT. This sequence encodes CASSGQGLTQHF.

The table lists this clone with a few counts. CDR3 sequence (DNA): TGTGCCAGCAGCCGACTAGCGGTCACAGATACGCAGTATTTT. Amino acid sequence: CASSRLAVTDTQYF. The chain uses TRBV5-6 and TRBJ2-3; 9 bases line up with TRBD2. This CDR3 spans 14 amino acids. CDR1 is SGHDT, CDR2 YYEEEE, per germline. Unmatched junction bases numbered 2, after V lost 4 bases and J lost 2 bases.